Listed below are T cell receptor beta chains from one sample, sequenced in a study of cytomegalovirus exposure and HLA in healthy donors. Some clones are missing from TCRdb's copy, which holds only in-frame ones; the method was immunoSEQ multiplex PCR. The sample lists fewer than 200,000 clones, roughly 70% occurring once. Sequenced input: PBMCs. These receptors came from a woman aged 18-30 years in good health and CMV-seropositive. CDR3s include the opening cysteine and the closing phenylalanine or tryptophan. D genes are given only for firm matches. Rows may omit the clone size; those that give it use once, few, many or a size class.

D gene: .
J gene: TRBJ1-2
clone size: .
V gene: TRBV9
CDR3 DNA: TGTGCCAGCAGCGTAGCTCCGGACATCTGGAACTATGGCTACACCTTC
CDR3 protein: CASSVAPDIWNYGYTF

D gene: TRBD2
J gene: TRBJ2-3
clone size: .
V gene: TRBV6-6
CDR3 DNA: TGTGCCAGCAGACCCGCTCCGGGGCGGGGGACAGATACGCAGTATTTT
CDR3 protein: CASRPAPGRGTDTQYF

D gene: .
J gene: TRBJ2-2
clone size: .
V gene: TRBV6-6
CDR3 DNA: TGTGCCAGCAGTTACGATTTAGTCACCGGGGAGCTGTTTTTT
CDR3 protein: CASSYDLVTGELFF

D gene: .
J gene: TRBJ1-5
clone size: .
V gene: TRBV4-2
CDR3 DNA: TGTGCCAGCAGCCAGATACAGGTTAATCAGCCCCAGCATTTT
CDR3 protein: CASSQIQVNQPQHF

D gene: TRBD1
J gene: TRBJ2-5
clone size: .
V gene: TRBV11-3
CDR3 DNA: TGTGCCAGCAGCTACAGGGGGCAAGAGACCCAGTACTTC
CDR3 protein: CASSYRGQETQYF

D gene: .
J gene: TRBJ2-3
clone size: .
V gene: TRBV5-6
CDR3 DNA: TGTGCCAGCAGCTTGGCTATACTACAAAGCACAGATACGCAGTATTTT
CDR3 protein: CASSLAILQSTDTQYF

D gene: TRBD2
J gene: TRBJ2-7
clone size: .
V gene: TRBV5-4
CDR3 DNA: TGTGCCAGCAGCCCGGGACTAGCGGGGGGGCCTTCCCACGAGCAGTACTTC
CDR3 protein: CASSPGLAGGPSHEQYF

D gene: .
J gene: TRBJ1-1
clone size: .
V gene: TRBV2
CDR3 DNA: TGTGCCAGCAGTCTAGCCGGGACATTGAACACTGAAGCTTTCTTT
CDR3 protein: CASSLAGTLNTEAFF

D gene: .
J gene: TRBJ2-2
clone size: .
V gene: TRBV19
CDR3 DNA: TGTGCCAGTCTAAAGCCCGAAAACACCGGGGAGCTGTTTTTT
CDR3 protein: CASLKPENTGELFF

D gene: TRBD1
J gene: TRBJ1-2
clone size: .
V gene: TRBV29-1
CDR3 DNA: TGCAGCGTTGTTGGGGATCCCCGGGACAGCGAAGACTATGGCTACACCTTC
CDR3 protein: CSVVGDPRDSEDYGYTF

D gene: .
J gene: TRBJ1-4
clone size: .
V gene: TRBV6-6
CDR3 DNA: TGTGCCAGCAGTCGGATGCAACCGAGGGTGGAGGAAAAACTGTTTTTT
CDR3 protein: CASSRMQPRVEEKLFF

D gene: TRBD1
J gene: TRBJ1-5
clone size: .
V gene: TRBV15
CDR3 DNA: TGTGCCACCAGCTGGAGACAGGGGATCGGTCAGCCCCAGCATTTT
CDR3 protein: CATSWRQGIGQPQHF

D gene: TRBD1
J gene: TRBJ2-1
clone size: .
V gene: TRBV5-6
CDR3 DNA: TGTGCCAGCAGCTTGGAAGGGACAGGGAACAATGAGCAGTTCTTC
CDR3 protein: CASSLEGTGNNEQFF

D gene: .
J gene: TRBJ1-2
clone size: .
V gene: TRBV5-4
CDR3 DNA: TGTGCCAGCAGCTTGCCCGGTTTCTATGGCTACACCTTC
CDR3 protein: CASSLPGFYGYTF

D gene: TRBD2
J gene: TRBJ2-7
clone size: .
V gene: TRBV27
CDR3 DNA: TGTGCCAGCAGATCGACTAGCGGGGGGGACGAGCAGTACTTC
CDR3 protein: CASRSTSGGDEQYF

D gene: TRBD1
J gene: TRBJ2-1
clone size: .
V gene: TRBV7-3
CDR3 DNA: TGTGCCAGCAGCCCATGGACAGGGGGCGATGAGCAGTTCTTC
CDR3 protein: CASSPWTGGDEQFF

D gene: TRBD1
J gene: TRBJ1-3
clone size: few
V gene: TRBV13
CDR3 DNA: TGTGCCAGCAGCCCCGCCGGGACAGAAGGCTCTGGAAACACCATATATTTT
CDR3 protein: CASSPAGTEGSGNTIYF

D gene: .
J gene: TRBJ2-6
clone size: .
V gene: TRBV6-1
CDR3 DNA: TGTGCCAGCAGTGTGCGTGGGGGCTCTGGGGCCAACATCCTGACTTTC
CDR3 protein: CASSVRGGSGANILTF

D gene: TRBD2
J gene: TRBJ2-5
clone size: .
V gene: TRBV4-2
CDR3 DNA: TGTGCCAGCAGCCAAGGTCTAGCCCGGGAGGGGACCCAGTACTTC
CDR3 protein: CASSQGLAREGTQYF

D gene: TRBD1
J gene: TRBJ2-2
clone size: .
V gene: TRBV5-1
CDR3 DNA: TGCGCCAGCAGTTTGCAGGGGGCGCCCGGGGAGCTGTTTTTT
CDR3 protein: CASSLQGAPGELFF

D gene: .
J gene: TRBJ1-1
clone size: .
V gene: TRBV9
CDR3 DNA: TGTGCCAGCAGCGCAGGGGAGTGGGCCACTGAAGCTTTCTTT
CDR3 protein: CASSAGEWATEAFF

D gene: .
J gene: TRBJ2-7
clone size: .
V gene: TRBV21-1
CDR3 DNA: TGTGCCAGCTTGGGCCCGCACTTC
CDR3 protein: CASLGPHF

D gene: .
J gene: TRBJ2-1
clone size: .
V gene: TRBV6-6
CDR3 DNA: TGTGCCAGCAGTTTTGTGGGGGGGCAGGTGTACAATGAGCAGTTCTTC
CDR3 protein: CASSFVGGQVYNEQFF

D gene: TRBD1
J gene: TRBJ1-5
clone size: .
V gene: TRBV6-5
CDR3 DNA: TGTGCCAGCAGTTCGGGACAGGGGGACCAGCCCCAGCATTTT
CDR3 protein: CASSSGQGDQPQHF

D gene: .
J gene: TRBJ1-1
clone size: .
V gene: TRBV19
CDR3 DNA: TGTGCCAGTACCCCTGGGGAGAGGAACACTGAAGCTTTCTTT
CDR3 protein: CASTPGERNTEAFF

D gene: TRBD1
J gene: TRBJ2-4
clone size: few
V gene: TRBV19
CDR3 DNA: TGTGCCAGTAGTGTTTACAGGGGAAACATTCAGTACTTC
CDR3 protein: CASSVYRGNIQYF

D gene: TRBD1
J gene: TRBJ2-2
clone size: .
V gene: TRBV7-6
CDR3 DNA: TGTGCCAGCAGCTCCGGGACAGTGAACACCGGGGAGCTGTTTTTT
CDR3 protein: CASSSGTVNTGELFF

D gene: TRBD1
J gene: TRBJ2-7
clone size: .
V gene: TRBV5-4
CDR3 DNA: TGTGCCAGCAGCATTGGGGACAGGGAAGGTTACGAGCAGTACTTC
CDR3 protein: CASSIGDREGYEQYF

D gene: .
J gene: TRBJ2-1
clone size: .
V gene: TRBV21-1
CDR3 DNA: TGTGCCACCACCCGGGGGCGGGGGGGCGGGGGGCAGTTCTTC
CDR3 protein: CATTRGRGGGGQFF

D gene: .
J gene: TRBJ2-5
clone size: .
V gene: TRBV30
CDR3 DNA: TGTGCCTGGCAGGGACTGGAGACCCAGTACTTC
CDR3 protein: CAWQGLETQYF

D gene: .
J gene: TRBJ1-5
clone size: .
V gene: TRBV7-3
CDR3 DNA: TGTGCCAGCAGCTTAAGTGCGAATCAGCCCCAGCATTTT
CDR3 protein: CASSLSANQPQHF

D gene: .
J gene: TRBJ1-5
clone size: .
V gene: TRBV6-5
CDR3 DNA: TGTGCCAGCAGTTACTTAGTGGGCAGCAATCAGCCCCAGCATTTT
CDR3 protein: CASSYLVGSNQPQHF

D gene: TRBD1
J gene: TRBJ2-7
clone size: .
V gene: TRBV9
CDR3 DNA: TGTGCCAGCAGCCCGACAGGGTCGAGCTCCTACGAGCAGTACTTC
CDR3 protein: CASSPTGSSSYEQYF

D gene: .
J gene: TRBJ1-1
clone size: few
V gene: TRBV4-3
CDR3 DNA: TGCGCCAGCAGCCAGACGGGGGTCACTGAAGCTTTCTTT
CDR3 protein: CASSQTGVTEAFF

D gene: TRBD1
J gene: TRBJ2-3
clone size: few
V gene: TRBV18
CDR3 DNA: TGTGCCAGCTCACTGGGACAGCCCGGGGATACGCAGTATTTT
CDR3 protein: CASSLGQPGDTQYF

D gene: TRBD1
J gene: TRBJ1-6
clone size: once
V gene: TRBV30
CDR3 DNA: TGTGCCTGGAGTGGCGACAGGGAGGATTCACCCCTCCACTTT
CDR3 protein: CAWSGDREDSPLHF

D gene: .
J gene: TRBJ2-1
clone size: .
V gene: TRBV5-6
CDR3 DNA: TGTGCCAGCAGCTTGCCAGGGCCCTTCAAAAATGAGCAGTTCTTC
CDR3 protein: CASSLPGPFKNEQFF

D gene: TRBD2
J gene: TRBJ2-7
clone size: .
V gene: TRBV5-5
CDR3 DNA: TGTGCCAGCAGCGACCGGACTAGCGGGGGGGCAGGCGAGCAGTACTTC
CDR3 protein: CASSDRTSGGAGEQYF

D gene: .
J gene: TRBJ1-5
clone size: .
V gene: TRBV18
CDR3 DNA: TGTGCCAGCTCACCGGAGGCGACTCAGCCCCAGCATTTT
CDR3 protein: CASSPEATQPQHF

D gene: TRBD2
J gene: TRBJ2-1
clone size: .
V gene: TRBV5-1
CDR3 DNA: TGCGCCAGCAGCTTGGAGGGTAGCGGGGTGGATGAGCAGTTCTTC
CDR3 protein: CASSLEGSGVDEQFF

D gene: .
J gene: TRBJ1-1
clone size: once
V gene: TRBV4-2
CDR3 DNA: TGTGCCAGCAGCCATTTGACAGTTAGATTGAACACTGAAGCTTTCTTT
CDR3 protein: CASSHLTVRLNTEAFF

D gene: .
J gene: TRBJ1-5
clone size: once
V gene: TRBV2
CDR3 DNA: TGTGCCAGCAGTGGAGGGCAGCCCCAGCATTTT
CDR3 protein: CASSGGQPQHF

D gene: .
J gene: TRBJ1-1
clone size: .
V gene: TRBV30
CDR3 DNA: TGTGCCTGGAGTGTACGAGTGAACACTGAAGCTTTCTTT
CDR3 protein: CAWSVRVNTEAFF

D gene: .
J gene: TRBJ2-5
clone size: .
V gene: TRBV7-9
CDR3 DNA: TGTTCCAGCAGCTTATCAGTAGCTGGAGAGACCCAGTACTTC
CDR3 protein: CSSSLSVAGETQYF

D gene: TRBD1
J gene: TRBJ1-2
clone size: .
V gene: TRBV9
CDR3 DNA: TGTGCCAGCAGCTCCCGACAGGGACAAGGCTACACCTTC
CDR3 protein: CASSSRQGQGYTF

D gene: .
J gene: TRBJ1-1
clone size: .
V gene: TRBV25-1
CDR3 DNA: TGTGCCAGCAGTGAATCGCTGGGCAGCTACACTGAAGCTTTCTTT
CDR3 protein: CASSESLGSYTEAFF

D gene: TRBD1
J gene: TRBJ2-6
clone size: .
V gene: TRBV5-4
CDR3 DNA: TGTGCCAGCAGTAAACCCGGGACAGGGAACTCTGGGGCCAACGTCCTGACTTTC
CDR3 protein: CASSKPGTGNSGANVLTF

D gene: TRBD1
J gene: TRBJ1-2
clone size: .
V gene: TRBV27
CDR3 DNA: TGTGCCAGCAGTGGGACAGGGAGTGGCTACACCTTC
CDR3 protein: CASSGTGSGYTF

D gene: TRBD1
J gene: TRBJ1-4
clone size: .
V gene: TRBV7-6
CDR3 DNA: TGTGCCAGCAGCTCTTACAGGGGCGAAAAACTGTTTTTT
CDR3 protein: CASSSYRGEKLFF

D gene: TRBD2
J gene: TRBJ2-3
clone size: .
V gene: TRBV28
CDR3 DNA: TGTGCCAGCAGTTTTGCGGGGGGGGCCGAAACGCAGTATTTT
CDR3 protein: CASSFAGGAETQYF

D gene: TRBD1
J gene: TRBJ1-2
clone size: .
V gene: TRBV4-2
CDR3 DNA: TGTGCCAGCAGCCCCTTTCCCGGGACAGTGTATGGCTACACCTTC
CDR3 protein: CASSPFPGTVYGYTF

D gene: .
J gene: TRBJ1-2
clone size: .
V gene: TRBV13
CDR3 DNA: TGTGCCAGCAGCTTATCTTATAACTTACCCTATGGCTACACCTTC
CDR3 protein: CASSLSYNLPYGYTF

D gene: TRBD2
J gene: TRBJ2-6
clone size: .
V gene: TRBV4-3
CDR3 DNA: TGCGCCAGCAGCCAAGAAGGAGCGGGGGGGCCCTCTGGGGCCAACGTCCTGACTTTC
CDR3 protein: CASSQEGAGGPSGANVLTF

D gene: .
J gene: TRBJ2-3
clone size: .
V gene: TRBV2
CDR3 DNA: TGTGCCAGCAGTGGGAACGGGGTCGGTACGCAGTATTTT
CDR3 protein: CASSGNGVGTQYF

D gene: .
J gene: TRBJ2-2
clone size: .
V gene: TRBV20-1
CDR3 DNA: TGCAGTGCCCCTAACACCGGGGAGCTGTTTTTT
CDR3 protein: CSAPNTGELFF